These 19 T cell receptor beta chains were all obtained from the same sample, sequenced in a study of OX40 agonist ivuxolimab in advanced cancers. Here immunoSEQ multiplex PCR was the method, and the copy in TCRdb shows in-frame clones only, minus some. This sample has roughly 100,000 clones; about nine tenths occur once, and the top ten carry 0.45% to 0.5%. Material: CD4+ or CD8+ T cells sorted from blood, obtained in a trial of the OX40 agonist ivuxolimab. The receptors come from an adult with an advanced solid tumor such as melanoma, head and neck, liver or kidney cancer.

This rearrangement joins TRBV19 to TRBJ2-1, with D possibly being TRBD2 (5 bases). V shed 3 bases and J shed 4 bases, with 10 bases lying between them. This CDR3 has 14 amino acids. The germline CDR1 and CDR2 sequences are LNHDA and SQIVND (reference sequence). In DNA form, the CDR3 reads TGTGCCAGTAGTATGAGCGGAGTATACAATGAGCAGTTCTTC. Translated: CASSMSGVYNEQFF.

This chain connects TRBV18 to TRBJ1-5, with D maybe TRBD1 (5 bases). This CDR3 is built from 15 residues. The germline gives CDR1 KGHSH, CDR2 LQKENI. V lost 6 bases and J lost 5, with 17 bases in between. CDR3 amino acids: CASSQGTGEHQPQHF. CDR3 nucleotide sequence: TGTGCCAGCTCCCAGGGAACCGGAGAACATCAGCCCCAGCATTTT. Full variable domain (missing parts from reference TRBV18 and TRBJ1-5): NAGVMQNPRHLVRRRGQEARLRCSPMKGHSHVYWYRQLPEEGLKFMVYLQKENIIDESGMPKERFSAEFPKEGPSILRIQQVVRGDSAAYFCASSQGTGEHQPQHFGDGTRLSIL.

CDR3 sequence reads: CASSLFPDTQYF. The CDR3 DNA reads TGTGCCAGCAGCCTCTTTCCGGATACGCAGTATTTT. V is TRBV7-8 and J is TRBJ2-3; D is unclear. Germline V gene data show CDR1 as SGHVS and CDR2 as FQNEAQ. Trimming took 5 bases from V and 6 from J, leaving 9 bases between them. CDR3 length: 12 amino acids.

The sample holds one count of this clone. The chain links TRBV11-2 to TRBJ2-1, with TRBD2 as a possible D gene (7 bases). The CDR3 covers 11 residues. CDR1 is SGHAT, CDR2 FQNNGV, per germline. With 4 bases removed from V and 14 bases from J, the gap between germline ends came to 12 bases. CDR3 sequence (DNA): TGTGCCAGCAGCTCGGGGGGCCTCGAGTTCTTC. It yields the protein CASSSGGLEFF.

CDR3 bases: TGTGCCAGCAGCTTCGCAGGGGCAAGATTGGCCGGGGAGCTGTTTTTT. The encoded protein is CASSFAGARLAGELFF. The V call is TRBV7-2, the J call TRBJ2-2; perhaps TRBD1 as D (6 bases). The V gene lost 3 bases and the J gene lost 6 bases, with 17 bases spanning the gap. The CDR3 runs 16 residues. The V gene's germline CDR1 is SGHTA and CDR2 FQGNSA.

The J gene is TRBJ2-5, the V gene TRBV28; D may match TRBD1 or TRBD2 (5 bases each). The CDR3 has 16 residues. V was pared by 7 bases and J by 5 bases, with 23 bases between. Germline assignment: CDR1 MDHEN and CDR2 SYDVKM. CDR3 amino acids: CASKGYGDPFGETQYF. In DNA, the CDR3 is TGTGCCAGCAAAGGTTATGGGGACCCTTTTGGGGAGACCCAGTACTTC.

The CDR3 DNA is TGTGCCAGCAACTCTTACACAGGGGTGACTAGGGAGCAGTACTTC. Amino acids: CASNSYTGVTREQYF. The V call is TRBV6-5, the J call TRBJ2-7; a possible D gene is TRBD1 (7 bases). V was shortened by 7 bases and J by 7 bases, with 23 bases between the two germline ends. The CDR3 contains 15 residues. In germline, CDR1 is MNHEY, CDR2 SVGAGI.

The chain carries TRBV4-3 and TRBJ1-1; 12 bases agree with TRBD1. This CDR3 is 14 amino acids long. The germline V gene encodes CDR1 LGHNA and CDR2 YSLEER. J lost 4 bases, V lost 5 bases, and 2 bases had no gene match. The CDR3 loop is CASSKGQGATEAFF. The CDR3 DNA follows: TGCGCCAGCAGCAAGGGACAGGGGGCCACTGAAGCTTTCTTT.

This chain connects TRBV5-5 to TRBJ2-5; no reliable D call. CDR3 size: 15 residues. V lost 0 bases to trimming and J lost 3 bases, with 12 bases between them. The germline V gene has CDR1 SGHKS and CDR2 YYEKEE (reference sequence). The CDR3 loop is CASSLGVGQEETQYF. The CDR3, as DNA: TGTGCCAGCAGCTTGGGTGTAGGGCAAGAAGAGACCCAGTACTTC.

The chain joins TRBV28 to TRBJ2-7; D not certain. CDR3 size: 13 residues. Trimming removed 6 bases from V and 0 bases from J, with 9 bases in between. The germline gives CDR1 MDHEN, CDR2 SYDVKM. The CDR3 DNA sequence: TGTGCCAGCAGAGAGCACCTCTCCTACGAGCAGTACTTC. The encoded protein is CASREHLSYEQYF. The variable domain in full, completed from reference TRBV28 and TRBJ2-7, reads DVKVTQSSRYLVKRTGEKVFLECVQDMDHENMFWYRQDPGLGLRLIYFSYDVKMKEKGDIPEGYSVSREKKERFSLILESASTNQTSMYLCASREHLSYEQYFGPGTRLTVT.

In DNA form, the CDR3 reads TGTGCCAGCACCCCCCGAGGGGGGAGTACCTCTGGGGCCAACGTCCTGACTTTC. Protein: CASTPRGGSTSGANVLTF. This chain links TRBV27 with TRBJ2-6, with D perhaps matching TRBD1 or TRBD2 (6 bases each). V lost 7 bases to trimming and J lost 0 bases, with 19 bases between them. Germline V gene data show CDR1 as MNHEY and CDR2 as SMNVEV (reference sequence). CDR3 length equals 18 residues. The whole variable domain, filled in from reference TRBV27 and TRBJ2-6, reads EAQVTQNPRYLITVTGKKLTVTCSQNMNHEYMSWYRQDPGLGLRQIYYSMNVEVTDKGDVPEGYKVSRKEKRNFPLILESPSPNQTSLYFCASTPRGGSTSGANVLTFGAGSRLTVL.

The chain is built from TRBV30 and TRBJ2-3; TRBD2 is a possible D gene (7 bases). Trimming cost V 0 bases and J 1 base, with 11 bases left between them. This CDR3 has 15 residues. CDR1 is GTSNPN, CDR2 SVGIG, per germline (reference sequence). The CDR3 sequence: CAWSVGGARTDTQYF. For the CDR3, the DNA is TGTGCCTGGAGTGTTGGGGGGGCGCGCACAGATACGCAGTATTTT.

This chain connects TRBV7-9 to TRBJ2-3; either TRBD1 or TRBD2 may fit D (5 bases each). Germline CDR1 is SEHNR and CDR2 is FQNEAQ (reference sequence). The CDR3 runs 16 residues. Trimming pared 5 bases from V and 0 bases from J, leaving 15 bases between. CDR3 sequence (DNA): TGTGCCAGCAGCCCAGACGGGACGGCTAGCACAGATACGCAGTATTTT. It codes for CASSPDGTASTDTQYF.

The DNA for the CDR3 is TGTGCCAGCAGCCCAGGGGCCACCGTTCTAGCCAACATTCAGTACTTC. It encodes CASSPGATVLANIQYF. The chain has TRBV11-1 and TRBJ2-4; possible D gene TRBD1, 6 bases. The CDR3 spans 16 residues. With 5 bases removed from V and 7 bases from J, the gap between germline ends came to 21 bases. The germline V gene has CDR1 SGHAT and CDR2 FQDESV (reference sequence).

This rearrangement joins TRBV11-2 to TRBJ1-2; perhaps TRBD1 as D (6 bases). V gave up 0 bases and J gave up 6 bases, with 11 bases separating them. The CDR3 extends over 14 amino acids. Germline V gives CDR1 SGHAT, CDR2 FQNNGV. The CDR3 DNA sequence: TGTGCCAGCAGCTTAGAACAGGGAAGAAATGGCTACACCTTC. As protein: CASSLEQGRNGYTF.

This chain joins TRBV9 and TRBJ1-2; 9 bases agree with TRBD1. The CDR3 extends over 16 amino acids. Trimming took 3 bases from V and 4 from J; bases not matched to a gene: 10. The germline gives CDR1 SGDLS, CDR2 YYNGEE. Here the CDR3 reads CASSASGGQGSYGYTF. The CDR3 coding sequence is TGTGCCAGCAGCGCCAGCGGGGGACAGGGTTCCTATGGCTACACCTTC.

The chain couples TRBV7-2 to TRBJ2-2; D tentatively fits TRBD1 or TRBD2 (5 bases each). The CDR3 sequence is 17 residues long. The germline V and J ends were trimmed by 5 bases and 5 bases, with 21 bases remaining between them. Germline V lookup: CDR1 SGHTA, CDR2 FQGNSA. The CDR3 DNA is TGTGCCAGCAGCAAAACCAATCTGGGACGCAAGACCGGGGAGCTGTTTTTT. Amino acids: CASSKTNLGRKTGELFF.

V usage is TRBV9 and J usage is TRBJ1-2, with TRBD1 as a possible D gene (6 bases). There are 15 residues in the CDR3. The V gene lost 1 base and the J gene lost 4 bases, with 14 bases spanning the gap. The V gene's germline CDR1 is SGDLS and CDR2 YYNGEE. The CDR3 loop reads CASSVNGQQGYGYTF. The CDR3 nucleotides read TGTGCCAGCAGCGTAAACGGACAGCAGGGCTATGGCTACACCTTC.

The chain is built from TRBV5-4 and TRBJ1-6, with D possibly matching TRBD1 (5 bases). The CDR3 covers 14 residues. CDR1 SGHNT and CDR2 YYREEE come from the germline V gene (reference sequence). V gave up 2 bases and J gave up 7 bases, with 10 bases separating them. CDR3 DNA: TGTGCCAGCAGCTTCAGGGTGGCAAATTCACCCCTCCACTTT. As protein: CASSFRVANSPLHF.